Listed below are T cell receptor beta chains from one sample, sequenced in a study of cytomegalovirus exposure and HLA in healthy donors. Using immunoSEQ multiplex PCR, the repertoire was profiled, and TCRdb retains in-frame clones only, with some absent. The clone table shows around 140,000 clones, with the ten largest holding 1.6%. Sequencing input: PBMCs. The receptor set was obtained from a woman in her forties or fifties in good health and CMV-seronegative. Each CDR3 is given with its conserved first and last residue. D genes are given only for firm matches.

d_call j_call v_call cdr3_nt cdr3_aa
- TRBJ1-1 TRBV19 TGTGCCAGTAGGGCCTCCGTGGCTGAAGCTTTCTTT CASRASVAEAFF
TRBD1 TRBJ2-1 TRBV28 TGTGCCAGCAGTTCTCCCGGGACAGAAATCCCCTACAATGAGCAGTTCTTC CASSSPGTEIPYNEQFF
TRBD2 TRBJ2-5 TRBV7-2 TGTGCCAGCAGCTTAGCGCCAACTAGCGGCCAAGAGACCCAGTACTTC CASSLAPTSGQETQYF
- TRBJ1-4 TRBV4-2 TGTGCCAGCAGCCAAGATGCAGGGGCAGCATCAAATGAAAAACTGTTTTTT CASSQDAGAASNEKLFF
TRBD1 TRBJ2-1 TRBV19 TGTGCCAGTAGGCTTGGAGGGGGGGACAGGGGTGACAATGAGCAGTTCTTC CASRLGGGDRGDNEQFF
- TRBJ2-1 TRBV4-1 TGCGCCAGCAGCCAGTCCCCGGGACTGGATCACAATGAGCAGTTCTTC CASSQSPGLDHNEQFF
- TRBJ1-1 TRBV19 TGTGCCAGTAGTATTACAGAGTTCACTGAAGCTTTCTTT CASSITEFTEAFF
TRBD2 TRBJ2-3 TRBV2 TGTGCCAGCAGCCCTGGACTAGGAGGAGATACGCAGTATTTT CASSPGLGGDTQYF
- TRBJ1-5 TRBV6-5 TGTGCCAGCTCGCGGACAACTAATCAGCCCCAGCATTTT CASSRTTNQPQHF
TRBD1 TRBJ2-7 TRBV6-1 TGTGCCAGCAGTCAATCACAGGGGGAGTACGAGCAGTACTTC CASSQSQGEYEQYF
TRBD1 TRBJ1-6 TRBV18 TGTGCCAGCTCACCGGGACAGGGAAATTCACCCCTCCACTTT CASSPGQGNSPLHF
- TRBJ1-3 TRBV6-6 TGTGCCAGCAGCCCCCGTCTGTCGGGAAACACCATATATTTT CASSPRLSGNTIYF
TRBD1 TRBJ1-2 TRBV15 TGTGCCACCAGCGTCCGACAGGGGACCAACTATGGCTACACCTTC CATSVRQGTNYGYTF
- TRBJ1-4 TRBV7-8 TGTGCCAGCAGCTTACGGAGGGACCCGACGGTTAATGAAAAACTGTTTTTT CASSLRRDPTVNEKLFF
- TRBJ2-6 TRBV6-1 TGTGCCAGCAGGCGGGGCTCTGGGGCCAACGTCCTGACTTTC CASRRGSGANVLTF
TRBD2 TRBJ2-2 TRBV9 TGTGCCAGCAGCCCCGGGAGCGGGATATTAACCGGGGAGCTGTTTTTT CASSPGSGILTGELFF
TRBD1 TRBJ2-5 TRBV9 TGTGCCAGCAGCGTAGGGGGGACAGCTGAAGAGACCCAGTACTTC CASSVGGTAEETQYF
TRBD1 TRBJ1-1 TRBV7-3 TGTGCCAGCAGCGTAACAGGGGACAGGGGGGCCCACACTGAAGCTTTCTTT CASSVTGDRGAHTEAFF
TRBD2 TRBJ2-1 TRBV11-3 TGTGCCAGCAGCTTGAATCCGGGACTAGCTACGGGGATCTTC CASSLNPGLATGIF
- TRBJ1-2 TRBV28 TGTGCCAGCAGTTTATCTCGTAGGGGGTCGCATGGCTACACCTTC CASSLSRRGSHGYTF
- TRBJ2-1 TRBV5-1 TGCGCCAGCAGCCCCGCGGAGAGGCTTCCAGCATACAATGAGCAGTTCTTC CASSPAERLPAYNEQFF
- TRBJ2-3 TRBV5-8 TGTGCCAGCAGCTTTGGGCCAGATACGCAGTATTTT CASSFGPDTQYF
TRBD2 TRBJ2-1 TRBV27 TGTGCCAGCAGTTTAGGTAGCGGGAGAAGCGATGAGCAGTTCTTC CASSLGSGRSDEQFF
- TRBJ1-2 TRBV5-1 TGCGCCAGCAGCTGGGGGCCTACCACAGACTATGGCTACACCTTC CASSWGPTTDYGYTF
- TRBJ2-6 TRBV28 TGTGCCAGCAGTTCCGCTACAGGGACAGGGGCCAACGTCCTGACTTTC CASSSATGTGANVLTF
TRBD2 TRBJ2-7 TRBV7-8 TGTGCCAGCAGCTTAGCTCCCACCCTAGCGGTCCCCTACGAGCAGTACTTC CASSLAPTLAVPYEQYF
- TRBJ2-7 TRBV9 TGTGCCAGCAGCCCCGGGGCGGGGAGCTCCTACGAGCAGTACTTC CASSPGAGSSYEQYF
- TRBJ2-7 TRBV29-1 TGCAGCGTCGCGGGGCGGGACCCCCACGAGCAGTACTTC CSVAGRDPHEQYF
- TRBJ2-5 TRBV25-1 TGTGCCAGCAGTGAAAACTACAGGGCCGTGGAGACCCAGTACTTC CASSENYRAVETQYF
- TRBJ1-5 TRBV28 TGTGCCAGCAGTTCATCGGGACATATGCCTCAGCCCCAGCATTTT CASSSSGHMPQPQHF
TRBD1 TRBJ1-2 TRBV4-2 TGTGCCAGCAGCCAAGATGGGGACAGGGCAGACTATGGCTACACCTTC CASSQDGDRADYGYTF
TRBD2 TRBJ2-5 TRBV4-3 TGCGCCAGCAGCCAAGAGGGGGGACTAGCTCAAGAGACCCAGTACTTC CASSQEGGLAQETQYF
TRBD1 TRBJ2-5 TRBV4-2 TGTGCCAGCAGCCAAATAGGACAGGGGCGGAAGGAGACCCAGTACTTC CASSQIGQGRKETQYF
- TRBJ1-1 TRBV5-1 TGCGCCAGCAGCTTGGATCCGGGTAGCGACACTGAAGCTTTCTTT CASSLDPGSDTEAFF
TRBD2 TRBJ2-1 TRBV7-6 TGTGCCAGCAGCGTAGAGGCTAGCGGGAGGGCCGGGGATGAGCAGTTCTTC CASSVEASGRAGDEQFF
- TRBJ1-1 TRBV6-6 TGTGCCAGCACCCTAAGTCCAGGCCTGAACACTGAAGCTTTCTTT CASTLSPGLNTEAFF
- TRBJ1-2 TRBV28 TGTGCCAGCAGGGACGGGGGGAGATTGGGCTACACCTTC CASRDGGRLGYTF
- TRBJ2-3 TRBV30 TGTGCCTGGAAGGGGACTGGTTCTGGTACGCAGTATTTT CAWKGTGSGTQYF
- TRBJ1-1 TRBV2 TGTGCCACCATTGAACTGGGGGGCACTGAAGCTTTCTTT CATIELGGTEAFF
TRBD2 TRBJ2-2 TRBV9 TGTGCCAGCAGCGTAGCAGGACTAGCGGGGGGGCAGGGCACCGGGGAGCTGTTTTTT CASSVAGLAGGQGTGELFF
- TRBJ1-1 TRBV6-6 TGTGCCAGCCAGCTCGGCAGGGAGGACACTGAAGCTTTCTTT CASQLGREDTEAFF
TRBD1 TRBJ1-4 TRBV5-1 TGCGCCAGCAGCCTGGGACAGGGGAATGAAAAACTGTTTTTT CASSLGQGNEKLFF
TRBD1 TRBJ2-3 TRBV6-5 TGTGCCAGCAGACGACAGGGAGCCGGCCCAGATACGCAGTATTTT CASRRQGAGPDTQYF
TRBD2 TRBJ2-1 TRBV27 TGTGCCAGCAGTTTATTATCAGTAAGGCTAGCGGGATTCAATGAGCAGTTCTTC CASSLLSVRLAGFNEQFF
- TRBJ1-1 TRBV5-6 TGTGCCAGCAGCTTGTATGACACTGAAGCTTTCTTT CASSLYDTEAFF
TRBD2 TRBJ2-7 TRBV6-1 TGTGCCAGCAGTGAGACTAGCGACTCCTACGAGCAGTACTTC CASSETSDSYEQYF
TRBD1 TRBJ1-1 TRBV11-2 TGTGCCAGCAGCTTATGGAGGGACAGTGAAGCTTTCTTT CASSLWRDSEAFF
- TRBJ2-3 TRBV5-1 TGCGCCAGCATGATAGCGAATCGCCCCACAGATACGCAGTATTTT CASMIANRPTDTQYF
TRBD2 TRBJ2-7 TRBV19 TGTGCCAGTAGTCCCACGGGAGGTTTGTACTCCTACGAGCAGTACTTC CASSPTGGLYSYEQYF
TRBD2 TRBJ2-3 TRBV9 TGTGCCAGCAGCGTAGAAAGCGGGAGGGCAGATACGCAGTATTTT CASSVESGRADTQYF
- TRBJ1-2 TRBV7-6 TGTGCCAGCAGCTTAGCGGCGGGGGCTTTTGGCTACACCTTC CASSLAAGAFGYTF
- TRBJ1-1 TRBV19 TGTGCCAGTAGGATAGGGGAGACTGAAGCTTTCTTT CASRIGETEAFF
- TRBJ2-7 TRBV7-9 TGTGCCAGCAGCTTAGTTTCCCCCACCTACGAGCAGTACTTC CASSLVSPTYEQYF
- TRBJ1-1 TRBV19 TGTGCCAGTAGTACCCAATCGGGGGGTGAAGCTTTCTTT CASSTQSGGEAFF
TRBD1 TRBJ2-3 TRBV9 TGTGCCAGCAGCGTAGGACAGGGGGCGAATACGGATACGCAGTATTTT CASSVGQGANTDTQYF
- TRBJ2-3 TRBV7-6 TGTGCCAGCAGCCCCGCACGGCGGGGCACAGATACGCAGTATTTT CASSPARRGTDTQYF
TRBD2 TRBJ2-3 TRBV11-3 TGTGCCAGCAGCTCGGGACTAGCGGGGGCTACGCAGTATTTT CASSSGLAGATQYF
TRBD2 TRBJ2-5 TRBV2 TGTGCCAGCAATGGACTAGTTGGAATTTCGGAGACCCAGTACTTC CASNGLVGISETQYF
TRBD1 TRBJ1-5 TRBV2 TGTGCCAGCAGGTCCCCCGGACAGGGAAGCCAGCCCCAGCATTTT CASRSPGQGSQPQHF
- TRBJ1-2 TRBV30 TGTGCCTGGAGCCTTCGAGGGAGAGGCTACACCTTC CAWSLRGRGYTF